This T cell receptor (beta chain) appears in the sequencing data of a study of patients and donors after allogeneic stem cell transplantation (dated by TCRdb to 2019 to 2021). Notes on this clonotype: Its antigen target is currently unknown. Base qualities were left out, and no much larger clone turns up one base away.

The library came from RT-PCR. For sequencing, a NextSeq 550 was employed. TCRdb reran the public reads through fastp at Q25 and MiXCR, keeping productive beta chains. Entries are consolidated by CDR3 protein sequence, retaining the most common genes and DNA. The sample table records roughly 200,000 distinct CDR3 sequences; around two fifths of these occur just once. The ten top clones hold roughly 11% of the sample. V trim: 6 bases; J trim: 0 bases; unmatched bases: 7. The CDR3 runs 15 residues from the cysteine to the phenylalanine. The read is trimmed to its CDR3 DNA, 45 bases read in frame from base 1.

The sequence derives from a human donor who was either an allogeneic HSCT recipient or a stem cell or donor lymphocyte infusion donor (not recorded which). It is not recorded whose cells these are; they may come from a transplant donor. The chain joins TRBV12-3 or TRBV12-4 to TRBJ1-2; a stretch of 7 junction bases matches TRBD1. Sample: blood, either unsorted or a sorted T cell fraction (not recorded which). The CDR3 region: CASSYTGVPNYGYTF. The DNA sequence is TGTGCCAGCAGCTATACAGGGGTACCTAACTATGGCTACACCTTC.